The 2 T cell receptor beta chains below were found in one sample sequenced in a study of CD4 T cells in relation to SARS-CoV-2 and coronaviruses. These receptors lack a known antigen. Before the COVID-19 pandemic, during about 2011-2019, CD4+ T cells were taken from unexposed donors. CD4+ T cells were isolated from the cells after 10 days of culture. TCRdb keeps only in-frame clones here, not all; method: immunoSEQ multiplex PCR. The sample includes 18,000 or so clones, about 70% of them seen just once. Sequencing input: CD4+ T cells from PBMCs, cultured in vitro. The receptors stem from a human donor in good health.

This clone was counted between two and nine times. The J gene is TRBJ1-3, the V gene TRBV12-5; the D is unclear. Deletions cut 7 bases from V and 0 bases from J, with 4 bases between. Germline values: CDR1 LGHNT, CDR2 FRNRAP. The CDR3 length is 12 residues. Here the CDR3 DNA reads TGTGCTAGTGTGCGCTCTGGAAACACCATATATTTT. It is translated as CASVRSGNTIYF.

The CDR3 nucleotides are TGTGCCAGCAGCCAAGTCCAGCCTTACTCCTACGAGCAGTACTTC. Residues: CASSQVQPYSYEQYF. The J gene is TRBJ2-7, the V gene TRBV3-1 (or the pseudogene TRBV3-2), with D unclear. The CDR3 consists of 15 residues. V lost 1 base and J 0 bases, leaving 10 bases between the germline ends. The germline CDR1 and CDR2 sequences are LGHDT and YNNKEL (reference sequence).